This T cell receptor (beta chain) emerged from a study of T cell repertoires and HLA-DP antigens. Study context: Two male donors and one female donor spanned ages 18-to-29 through 60-to-69.

Notes on this clone: Its target is unknown.

Whole-study findings and limits: No separate analysis of naive versus memory CD4+ cells was done. Average cumulative frequency of previously undetected clones was 35% to 40% against one allele and 45% to 65% against the other.

TCRdb's table, derived via immunoSEQ multiplex PCR, lists solely in-frame clones and lacks some. The sample shows about 89,000 clones, roughly 86% of them seen only once. This TCR was sampled from a man aged 50 to 60 in good health and CMV-seronegative. The specimen was CD4+ T cells from PBMCs.

The CDR3 DNA sequence: TGTGCCAGCAGCTTAGAAGCTAGTAACACAGATACGCAGTATTTT. Translation gives CASSLEASNTDTQYF. The rearrangement links TRBV5-4 to TRBJ2-3, with D unresolved. V was cut by 2 bases and J by 2 bases, with 12 bases left in between. CDR1 SGHNT and CDR2 YYREEE come from the germline V gene (reference sequence). The CDR3 runs 15 residues.